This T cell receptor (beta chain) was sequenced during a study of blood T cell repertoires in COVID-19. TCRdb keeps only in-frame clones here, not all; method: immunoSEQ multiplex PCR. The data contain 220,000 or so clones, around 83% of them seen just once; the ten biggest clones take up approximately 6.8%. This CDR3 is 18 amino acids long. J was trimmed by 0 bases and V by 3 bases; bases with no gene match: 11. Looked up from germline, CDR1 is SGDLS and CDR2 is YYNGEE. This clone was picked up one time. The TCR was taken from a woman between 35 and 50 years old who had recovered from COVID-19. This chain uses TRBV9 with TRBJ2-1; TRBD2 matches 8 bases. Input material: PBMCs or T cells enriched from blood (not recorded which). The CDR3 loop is CASSDPKGGRSSYNEQFF. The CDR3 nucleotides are TGTGCCAGCAGCGATCCTAAGGGCGGGAGGAGCTCCTACAATGAGCAGTTCTTC.